A single sample gave rise to the 10 T cell receptor beta chains below, sequenced in a study of CD8 T cells in ankylosing spondylitis. TCRdb reprocessed the 5' RACE reads with MiXCR, giving one entry per CDR3 protein. This table has under 250,000 distinct CDR3 sequences, roughly 10% appearing once. Sequencing input: blood, either unsorted or a sorted T cell fraction (not recorded which). Source of these receptors: a male donor with ankylosing spondylitis or in good health (not recorded which).

This chain links TRBV4-1 with TRBJ1-1; TRBD1 might be the D (6 bases). With 2 bases removed from V and 2 bases from J, the gap between germline ends came to 18 bases. The CDR3 totals 17 residues. Germline V gene data show CDR1 as MGHRA and CDR2 as YSYEKL. The CDR3 DNA reads TGCGCCAGCAGCCAAATCGTACTACAGGGACCTAACACTGAAGCTTTCTTT. Amino acids: CASSQIVLQGPNTEAFF.

This clonotype was seen a few times. The chain links TRBV20-1 to TRBJ2-7, with 7 bases fitting TRBD2. V was pared by 0 bases and J by 4 bases, with 15 bases of the junction left unmatched. The germline CDR1 and CDR2 sequences are DFQATT and SNEGSKA (reference sequence). The CDR3 sequence is 17 residues long. CDR3 sequence reads: CSARDPGGPSGGYEQYF. The CDR3 DNA is TGCAGTGCTAGAGATCCCGGCGGTCCTAGCGGAGGTTACGAGCAGTACTTC.

This clonotype occurred many times. This chain joins TRBV5-1 and TRBJ1-1; the match to TRBD1 covers 7 bases. The CDR3 runs 15 residues. Germline V gene data show CDR1 as SGHRS and CDR2 as YFSETQ. Trimming removed 0 bases from V and 3 bases from J; junction bases left unmatched: 5. The CDR3 nucleotides are TGCGCCAGCAGCTTGGGGCAGGGGGTAGACACTGAAGCTTTCTTT. Its translation: CASSLGQGVDTEAFF. The whole variable domain, remainder taken from reference TRBV5-1 and TRBJ1-1, is KAGVTQTPRYLIKTRGQQVTLSCSPISGHRSVSWYQQTPGQGLQFLFEYFSETQRNKGNFPGRFSGRQFSNSRSEMNVSTLELGDSALYLCASSLGQGVDTEAFFGQGTRLTVV.

This clonotype was seen at least ten times. The V call is TRBV5-1, the J call TRBJ2-7; D is perhaps TRBD1 (6 bases). V was clipped by 3 bases and J by 7 bases, with 17 bases between them. Germline CDR1 reads SGHRS; CDR2 reads YFSETQ. The CDR3 length is 14 residues. The chain's CDR3 is CASSSRGPQGEQYF. CDR3 sequence (DNA): TGCGCCAGCAGCTCTCGGGGTCCTCAGGGGGAGCAGTACTTC.

This clonotype has at least ten counts. The rearrangement joins TRBV20-1 to TRBJ1-4; tentatively, D is TRBD1 (5 bases). V was pared by 0 bases and J by 3 bases, with 11 bases between. Germline V gene lookup returns CDR1 DFQATT and CDR2 SNEGSKA (reference sequence). This CDR3 has 15 amino acids. The CDR3 here is CSARDLRGANEKLFF. DNA for the CDR3: TGCAGTGCTAGAGACCTACGAGGGGCTAATGAAAAACTGTTTTTT.

The table lists this clonotype with many counts. The chain recombines TRBV20-1 with TRBJ2-6; TRBD1 aligns across 8 bases. The length of the CDR3 is 16 residues. V gave up 3 bases and J gave up 4 bases; unmatched junction bases: 8. Germline CDR1 and CDR2: DFQATT and SNEGSKA (reference sequence). CDR3 residues: CSARRTGRSGANVLTF. CDR3 DNA: TGCAGTGCTAGGCGGACAGGGAGGTCAGGGGCCAACGTCCTGACTTTC.

The table lists this clonotype with a few counts. The rearrangement links TRBV11-2 to TRBJ2-6; 8 bases are a match to TRBD1. The CDR3 is made up of 17 amino acids. Germline CDR1 reads SGHAT; CDR2 reads FQNNGV. J lost 2 bases, V lost 3 bases, and 6 bases had no gene match. CDR3 in amino acids: CASSFAGQGTGANVLTF. The CDR3 DNA sequence: TGTGCCAGCAGCTTCGCCGGACAGGGAACTGGGGCCAACGTCCTGACTTTC.

This clonotype came up many times. The CDR3 nucleotides are TGTGCCAGCAGCATCTCGGACAGGGGGGAAAAACTGTTTTTT. Translated, it gives CASSISDRGEKLFF. The rearrangement links TRBV21-1 to TRBJ1-4; the table calls TRBD1, which could not be checked here. TRBV21-1 is flagged as a pseudogene. The CDR3 is made up of 14 amino acids.

In its sample, this clonotype was seen many times. The J gene is TRBJ1-5, the V gene TRBV27, with 7 bases that match TRBD1. CDR3 length: 15 residues. Unmatched junction bases numbered 10, after V lost 8 bases and J lost 3 bases. The V gene's germline CDR1 is MNHEY and CDR2 SMNVEV (reference sequence). In DNA form, the CDR3 reads TGTGCCAGCGCTTTGGGAGGGGGCCTCAATCAGCCCCAGCATTTT. It encodes CASALGGGLNQPQHF.

This clonotype has a handful of counts. The V call is TRBV27, the J call TRBJ1-1; weak D call: TRBD1 (6 bases). This CDR3 region has 15 residues. The V and J ends lost 1 base and 3 bases respectively, with 12 bases between them. Germline assignment: CDR1 MNHEY and CDR2 SMNVEV (reference sequence). DNA of the CDR3: TGTGCCAGCAGTTTATTAGTGGACAGCCACACTGAAGCTTTCTTT. Amino acid sequence: CASSLLVDSHTEAFF.